This TCR beta chain was identified during a study of CD8+ T cells in alopecia areata. Study-wide background: Using the percentage of affected scalp area, treated patients' severity was scored.

Looked up from germline, CDR1 is MNHEY and CDR2 is SVGAGI. Trimming removed 2 bases at V and 2 bases at J, with 12 bases between. The CDR3 has 15 residues. RNA, once extracted, was reverse transcribed into cDNA for use as the sequencing template. Sequencing used immunoSEQ multiplex PCR; TCRdb keeps in-frame clones, though not all of them. The top ten clones hold roughly a tenth of a sample with some 170,000 clones, less than 70% of them seen once. Treatment indicated: oral pan-JAK inhibitor, 5-10 mg twice daily. The sequence was obtained from a human donor with alopecia areata. The chain carries TRBV6-5 and TRBJ2-5; possible D gene TRBD2, 7 bases. The sample was CD8+ T cells sorted from blood, taken at week 24, from a patient treated with tofacitinib. CDR3 sequence: CASSYLAGAQETQYF. CDR3 in DNA: TGTGCCAGCAGTTACCTGGCGGGGGCTCAAGAGACCCAGTACTTC.